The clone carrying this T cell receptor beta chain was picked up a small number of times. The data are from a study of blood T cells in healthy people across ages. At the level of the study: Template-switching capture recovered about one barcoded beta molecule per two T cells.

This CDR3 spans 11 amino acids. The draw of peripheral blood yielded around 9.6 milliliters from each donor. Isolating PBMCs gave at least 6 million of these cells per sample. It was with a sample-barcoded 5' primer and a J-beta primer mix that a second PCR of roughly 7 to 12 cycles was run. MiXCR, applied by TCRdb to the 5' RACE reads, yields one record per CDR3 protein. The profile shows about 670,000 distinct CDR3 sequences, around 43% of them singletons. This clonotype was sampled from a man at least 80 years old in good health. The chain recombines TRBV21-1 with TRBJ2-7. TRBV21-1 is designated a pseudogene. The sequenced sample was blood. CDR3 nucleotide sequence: TGTGCCAGCAGCAAGGGCAAAGAGCAGTACTTC. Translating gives CASSKGKEQYF.